Shown below are 29 T cell receptor beta chains from a single sample sequenced in a study of cytomegalovirus exposure and HLA in healthy donors (dated by TCRdb to between 2016 and 2019). Receptors were amplified or captured by the immunoSEQ multiplex PCR assay. For the multiplex PCR, a mixture combining 60 forward primers for TCR Vbeta segments and 13 reverse primers for TCR Jbeta segments was used. Imported from immuneACCESS, the table was reduced by TCRdb to in-frame sequences with V and J called. These copies leave out some clones; in studies compared against another copy, an unresolved V gene accounts for under half, and the cause of the remainder is not known. Present in this sample are 190,000 or so clones, more than 65% of which were seen just once. The top ten clonotypes cover roughly 1.4% of the sample. Sequenced: PBMCs. Receptors originate from a girl aged 5 to 17 in good health and CMV-seropositive.

The rearrangement uses TRBV6-4 and TRBJ2-6; D perhaps matches TRBD1 (6 bases). This CDR3 has 16 amino acids. V lost 4 bases, J lost 3 bases, and 13 bases lay in between. The germline gives CDR1 MRHNA, CDR2 SNTAGT. CDR3 in DNA: TGTGCCAGCAGTGGCGAGGGGGTGGATGGGGCCAACGTCCTGACTTTC. Protein: CASSGEGVDGANVLTF.

The V and J genes are TRBV11-3 and TRBJ2-7, with 7 bases fitting TRBD1. This CDR3 is 15 amino acids long. Germline V lookup: CDR1 SGHNT, CDR2 YENEEA. V gave up 5 bases and J gave up 0 bases; unmatched junction bases: 7. CDR3 residues: CASSAHRGSSYEQYF. Here the CDR3 DNA reads TGTGCCAGCAGCGCCCACAGGGGCAGCTCCTACGAGCAGTACTTC.

This rearrangement joins TRBV4-3 to TRBJ2-1, with 12 bases identical to TRBD2. Looked up from germline, CDR1 is LGHNA and CDR2 is YSLEER. This CDR3 contains 20 residues. The V segment lost 0 bases and the J segment 7 bases; nucleotides outside the gene matches: 16. CDR3 DNA sequence: TGCGCCAGCAGCCAAGATCCGTGGGCAGCAGGACTAGCGGGGTGGAATGAGCAGTTCTTC. This encodes CASSQDPWAAGLAGWNEQFF.

This clone has a single count. The chain is built from TRBV4-3 and TRBJ2-1; tentative D call: TRBD2 (6 bases). The CDR3 is made up of 15 amino acids. V was cut by 1 base and J by 4 bases, with 11 bases left in between. Germline V gives CDR1 LGHNA, CDR2 YSLEER. The CDR3 coding sequence is TGCGCCAGCAGCCAAGGACTAGTTTGGTACAATGAGCAGTTCTTC. Its protein is CASSQGLVWYNEQFF.

V gene TRBV27 combines with J gene TRBJ2-3, with 14 bases lining up with TRBD2. Germline V gives CDR1 MNHEY, CDR2 SMNVEV (reference sequence). V shed 5 bases, J shed 2 bases, and the junction held 9 bases outside the gene matches. This CDR3 has 18 residues. This CDR3 reads CASSITGTSGGHTDTQYF. DNA for the CDR3: TGTGCCAGCAGTATAACCGGGACTAGCGGGGGACACACAGATACGCAGTATTTT.

This clone appeared a single time. CDR3 nucleotide sequence: TGTGCCAGCAGCTTGCTGGGACAGAGCTCCTATAATTCACCCCTCCACTTT. It translates to CASSLLGQSSYNSPLHF. V and J are TRBV5-5 and TRBJ1-6; 7 bases are a match to TRBD1. Germline CDR1 reads SGHKS; CDR2 reads YYEKEE (reference sequence). Trimming removed 1 base from V and 0 bases from J; junction bases left unmatched: 4. The CDR3 loop spans 17 amino acids.

The chain carries TRBV18 and TRBJ2-7; TRBD1 aligns across 7 bases. Germline assignment: CDR1 KGHSH and CDR2 LQKENI. This CDR3 is 14 amino acids long. With 1 base clipped from V and 4 bases from J, the junction kept 4 bases outside the gene matches. CDR3 DNA: TGTGCCAGCTCACCACTGCAGGGACAGTACGAGCAGTACTTC. It is translated as CASSPLQGQYEQYF.

This clone was seen once. The chain combines TRBV20-1 with TRBJ2-7; D is unclear. V was pared by 3 bases and J by 4 bases, with 7 bases between. Looked up from germline, CDR1 is DFQATT and CDR2 is SNEGSKA (reference sequence). CDR3 length: 11 residues. The CDR3 loop reads CSASRLYEQYF. As DNA, the CDR3 is TGCAGTGCTAGCAGGCTGTACGAGCAGTACTTC.

Only one count was recorded for this clone. The rearrangement uses TRBV7-9 and TRBJ1-1; D not resolved. The V end lost 0 bases, the J end lost 10 bases, and 6 bases lay between the germline ends. The CDR3 sequence is 11 residues long. Germline-derived CDR1 and CDR2 are SEHNR and FQNEAQ (reference sequence). CDR3 region: CASSLAVGAFF. In DNA, the CDR3 is TGTGCCAGCAGCTTAGCTGTCGGAGCTTTCTTT.

V and J are TRBV6-1 and TRBJ2-7; 9 positions agree with TRBD2. The ends lost 6 bases at V and 7 bases at J; junction bases unmatched: 13. Germline-derived CDR1 and CDR2 are MNHNS and SASEGT. This CDR3 has 15 amino acids. DNA for the CDR3: TGTGCCAGCAGGGCGACTAGCGGCATTCCCTGGGAGCAGTACTTC. Amino acid sequence: CASRATSGIPWEQYF.

V usage is TRBV4-1 and J usage is TRBJ2-2, with 8 bases identical to TRBD2. Unmatched junction bases numbered 6, after V lost 3 bases and J lost 0 bases. Looked up from germline, CDR1 is MGHRA and CDR2 is YSYEKL. This CDR3 comprises 17 residues. The CDR3 reads CASSHRGGRPNTGELFF. CDR3 nucleotide sequence: TGCGCCAGCAGCCACCGCGGGGGGAGGCCGAACACCGGGGAGCTGTTTTTT.

The V and J genes are TRBV30 and TRBJ2-7; D uncertain. The germline V and J ends were trimmed by 1 base and 3 bases, with 7 bases remaining between them. The CDR3 spans 12 residues. Germline CDR1 is GTSNPN and CDR2 is SVGIG (reference sequence). In DNA form, the CDR3 reads TGTGCCTGGAGTGAGACAAGCTACGAGCAGTACTTC. It encodes CAWSETSYEQYF.

The rearrangement links TRBV27 to TRBJ2-7; TRBD1 is a possible D gene (6 bases). V lost 4 bases and J 3 bases, leaving 16 bases between the germline ends. The CDR3 extends over 15 amino acids. Germline V gene sequence: CDR1 MNHEY, CDR2 SMNVEV (reference sequence). CDR3 region: CASSSATGLNYEQYF. CDR3 nucleotides: TGTGCCAGCAGTTCCGCGACAGGTCTCAACTACGAGCAGTACTTC.

DNA for the CDR3: TGTGCCAGCTCACCAAGGCGGACAATTGGAAACACCATATATTTT. Translation: CASSPRRTIGNTIYF. This chain joins TRBV18 and TRBJ1-3; the D gene is possibly TRBD1 (5 bases). The CDR3 extends over 15 amino acids. V was clipped by 2 bases and J by 3 bases, with 11 bases between them. Looked up from germline, CDR1 is KGHSH and CDR2 is LQKENI.

This rearrangement joins TRBV4-1 to TRBJ2-5; D perhaps matches TRBD2 (5 bases). Deletions cut 8 bases from V and 4 bases from J, with 17 bases between. The CDR3 totals 14 residues. In germline, CDR1 is MGHRA, CDR2 YSYEKL. CDR3 residues: CASGSPASPETQYF. CDR3 nucleotides: TGCGCCAGCGGGAGCCCGGCTAGCCCAGAGACCCAGTACTTC.

The chain recombines TRBV7-9 with TRBJ2-1; no reliable D call. Per the germline V gene, CDR1 is SEHNR and CDR2 is FQNEAQ (reference sequence). The CDR3 runs to 14 residues. V lost 5 bases and J 9 bases, leaving 17 bases between the germline ends. CDR3 DNA: TGTGCCAGCAGCCCCCCCACAAAACGAGGTGAGCAGTTCTTC. It codes for CASSPPTKRGEQFF.

The chain has TRBV27 and TRBJ1-5, with a possible D match to TRBD1 (5 bases). V was pared by 0 bases and J by 3 bases, with 6 bases between. Germline V gene data show CDR1 as MNHEY and CDR2 as SMNVEV (reference sequence). The CDR3 loop spans 14 amino acids. DNA for the CDR3: TGTGCCAGCAGTTTATCCAGGGTCAATCAGCCCCAGCATTTT. This encodes CASSLSRVNQPQHF.

The rearrangement joins TRBV4-1 to TRBJ2-4; 8 bases align to TRBD1. This CDR3 contains 14 residues. CDR1 MGHRA and CDR2 YSYEKL come from the germline V gene. V was clipped by 7 bases and J by 6 bases; unmatched bases: 8. The CDR3 DNA reads as TGCGCCAGCAACCCGACAGGGGTTGGAAACATTCAGTACTTC. Its translation: CASNPTGVGNIQYF.

The chain recombines TRBV10-3 with TRBJ1-6; the D gene is possibly TRBD1 (6 bases). This CDR3 has 16 residues. Germline CDR1 ENHRY, CDR2 SYGVKD. V gave up 0 bases and J gave up 6 bases, with 12 bases separating them. CDR3 amino acids: CAISESYLGANSPLHF. The CDR3 coding sequence is TGTGCCATCAGTGAGTCGTATTTGGGGGCTAATTCACCCCTCCACTTT.

The genes are TRBV21-1 and TRBJ2-3; the table's D call, TRBD2, has no DNA check behind it. TRBV21-1 is a recognized pseudogene. This CDR3 comprises 16 residues. This CDR3 reads CASSKAGLAAQDTQYF. In DNA form, the CDR3 reads TGTGCCAGCAGCAAAGCGGGACTAGCGGCCCAAGATACGCAGTATTTT.

V usage is TRBV7-8 and J usage is TRBJ1-2; no clear D. The ends were cut back, 6 bases at V and 4 bases at J, with 15 bases in the middle. The CDR3 has 14 residues. CDR1 is SGHVS and CDR2 is FQNEAQ in the germline V gene. CDR3 in DNA: TGTGCCAGCAGTTTTACACCCTCGGGCTATGGCTACACCTTC. Protein product: CASSFTPSGYGYTF. The whole variable domain, filled in from reference TRBV7-8 and TRBJ1-2, reads GAGVSQSPRYKVAKRGQDVALRCDPISGHVSLFWYQQALGQGPEFLTYFQNEAQLDKSGLPSDRFFAERPEGSVSTLKIQRTQQEDSAVYLCASSFTPSGYGYTFGSGTRLTVV.

The chain is built from TRBV7-2 and TRBJ1-6; D ambiguous. This CDR3 has 16 amino acids. Between the trimmed V and J ends, which lost 5 bases and 1 base, there was a span of 12 bases. Germline V lookup: CDR1 SGHTA, CDR2 FQGNSA. This chain's CDR3 is CASSSARGSYNSPLHF. The DNA for the CDR3 is TGTGCCAGCAGCAGCGCACGGGGATCCTATAATTCACCCCTCCACTTT.

The V gene is TRBV2, the J gene TRBJ1-5, with a weak D call TRBD1 (6 bases). Per the germline V gene, CDR1 is SNHLY and CDR2 is FYNNEI. This CDR3 contains 13 residues. V lost 10 bases to trimming and J lost 4 bases, with 14 bases between them. CDR3 coding DNA: TGTGCCACCCAGGGGCGCTGGAATCAGCCCCAGCATTTT. This encodes CATQGRWNQPQHF.

The count of this clone is one. This sequence joins TRBV2 and TRBJ2-7; tentatively, D is TRBD1 (6 bases). V lost 8 bases and J lost 4, with 12 bases in between. Germline CDR1 and CDR2: SNHLY and FYNNEI. The CDR3 runs to 12 residues. This CDR3 reads CASGGVLYEQYF. The CDR3 nucleotides read TGTGCCAGCGGGGGCGTTCTATACGAGCAGTACTTC.

V and J are TRBV12-5 and TRBJ1-1; TRBD1 matches 9 bases. The CDR3 covers 21 residues. V dropped 2 bases and J dropped 0; count of bases not matched to a gene: 19. The V gene's germline CDR1 is LGHNT and CDR2 FRNRAP. CDR3 sequence (DNA): TGTGCTAGTGGTTTGAATGTAAAATATTTCGGGACAGGGCCTATGAACACTGAAGCTTTCTTT. This gives the protein CASGLNVKYFGTGPMNTEAFF. The whole variable domain, filled in from reference TRBV12-5 and TRBJ1-1, reads DARVTQTPRHKVTEMGQEVTMRCQPILGHNTVFWYRQTMMQGLELLAYFRNRAPLDDSGMPKDRFSAEMPDATLATLKIQPSEPRDSAVYFCASGLNVKYFGTGPMNTEAFFGQGTRLTVV.

In its sample, this clone was seen a few times. This chain uses TRBV7-2 with TRBJ2-7, with TRBD1 matching over 7 bases. Germline V gene data show CDR1 as SGHTA and CDR2 as FQGNSA. This CDR3 region has 15 residues. The V segment lost 6 bases and the J segment 0 bases; nucleotides outside the gene matches: 8. This CDR3 is CASRQGGQLSYEQYF. The CDR3 region has the DNA TGTGCCAGCAGACAAGGGGGCCAACTCTCCTACGAGCAGTACTTC.

The rearrangement joins TRBV6-1 to TRBJ2-5; 7 nucleotides agree with TRBD1. CDR1 is MNHNS and CDR2 is SASEGT in the germline V gene. V dropped 7 bases and J dropped 5; count of bases not matched to a gene: 13. This CDR3 contains 15 residues. The CDR3: CASTEGGRARETQYF. Here the CDR3 DNA reads TGTGCCAGCACCGAAGGGGGCAGGGCCCGGGAGACCCAGTACTTC.

The rearrangement joins TRBV27 to TRBJ2-3; tentatively, D is TRBD2 (7 bases). Germline V CDR1 and CDR2: MNHEY, SMNVEV (reference sequence). CDR3 size: 16 residues. Trimming left V 4 bases short and J 3 bases short, with 17 bases between. CDR3 residues: CASSSLGGGATDTQYF. The DNA for the CDR3 is TGTGCCAGCAGTTCCCTAGGGGGGGGCGCGACAGATACGCAGTATTTT.

Comment on this clone: Other DNA sequences in this specimen translate into the identical CDR3. The chain links TRBV7-9 to TRBJ1-1, with 8 bases that match TRBD1. Germline-derived CDR1 and CDR2 are SEHNR and FQNEAQ (reference sequence). The V and J ends lost 3 bases and 4 bases, in that order; junction bases with no gene match: 4. The CDR3 runs 14 residues. Written as DNA, the CDR3 is TGTGCCAGCAGCTTGCAGGGGGCGGCCACTGAAGCTTTCTTT. It codes for CASSLQGAATEAFF.